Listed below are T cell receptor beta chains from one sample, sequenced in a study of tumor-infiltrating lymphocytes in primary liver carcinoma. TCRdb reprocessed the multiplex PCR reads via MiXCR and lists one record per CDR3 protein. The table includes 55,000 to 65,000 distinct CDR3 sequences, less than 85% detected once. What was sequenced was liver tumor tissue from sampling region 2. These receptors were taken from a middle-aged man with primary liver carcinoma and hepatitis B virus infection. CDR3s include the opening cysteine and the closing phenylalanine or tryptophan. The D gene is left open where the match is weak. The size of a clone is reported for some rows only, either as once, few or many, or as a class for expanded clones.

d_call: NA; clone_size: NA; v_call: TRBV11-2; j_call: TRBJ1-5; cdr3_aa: CASSLVGGLGQSQHF; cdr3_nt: TGTGCCAGCAGCTTAGTCGGAGGGCTTGGCCAGTCCCAGCATTTT
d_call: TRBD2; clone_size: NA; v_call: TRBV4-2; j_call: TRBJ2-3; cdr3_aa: CASSQVAFLAGAADTQYF; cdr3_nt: TGTGCCAGCAGCCAAGTTGCGTTTCTAGCGGGAGCGGCAGATACGCAGTATTTT
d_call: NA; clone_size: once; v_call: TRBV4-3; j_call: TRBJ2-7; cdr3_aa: CASRQDLSRSYELYF; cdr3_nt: TGCGCCAGCCGCCAAGATTTGTCCCGCTCATACGAGCTGTACTTC
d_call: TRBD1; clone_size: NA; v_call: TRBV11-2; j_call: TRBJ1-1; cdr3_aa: CACSPSRGLMSTEAFF; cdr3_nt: TGTGCCTGCAGCCCATCCAGGGGGTTGATGAGCACTGAAGCTTTCTTT
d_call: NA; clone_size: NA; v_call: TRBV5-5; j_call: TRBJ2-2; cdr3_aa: CASSLVAWNTGEMFF; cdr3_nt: TGTGCCAGTAGCTTGGTTGCCTGGAACACCGGGGAGATGTTTTTT
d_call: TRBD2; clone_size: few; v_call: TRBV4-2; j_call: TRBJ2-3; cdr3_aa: CVSSQVEGGSGGTDTQYF; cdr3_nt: TGTGTTAGCAGCCAAGTTGAGGGTGGTAGCGGGGGGACAGATACGCAGTATTTT
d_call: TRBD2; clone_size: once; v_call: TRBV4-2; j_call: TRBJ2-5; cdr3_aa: CANSQDLMGGPASETQCF; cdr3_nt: TGTGCCAACAGCCAAGATCTGATGGGAGGGCCGGCTTCAGAGACCCAGTGCTTC
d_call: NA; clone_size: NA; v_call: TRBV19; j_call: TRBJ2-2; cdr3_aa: CASSIDPPRNTGELFF; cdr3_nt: TGTGCCAGTAGTATAGATCCGCCTAGGAACACCGGGGAGCTGTTTTTT
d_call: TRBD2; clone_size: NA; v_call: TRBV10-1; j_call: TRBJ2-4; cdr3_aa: CANSTLAGRTKNIQYF; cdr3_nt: TGCGCCAACAGCACACTAGCGGGAAGGACCAAAAACATTCAGTACTTC
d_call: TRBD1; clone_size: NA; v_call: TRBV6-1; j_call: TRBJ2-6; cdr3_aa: CAGTGTGDAGANILTF; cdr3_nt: TGTGCCGGTACCGGGACAGGGGATGCTGGGGCCAACATCCTGACTTTC
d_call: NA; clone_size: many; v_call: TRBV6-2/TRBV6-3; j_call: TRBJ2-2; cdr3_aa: CASIPGTLNTGELFF; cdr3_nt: TGTGCCAGCATTCCTGGGACGTTAAACACCGGGGAGCTGTTTTTT
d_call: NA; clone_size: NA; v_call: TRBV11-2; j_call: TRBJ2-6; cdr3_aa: CASSSILGQEFGTEANVLTF; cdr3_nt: TGTGCCAGCAGCTCGATTCTTGGACAGGAGTTCGGGACTGAGGCCAACGTCCTAACTTTC
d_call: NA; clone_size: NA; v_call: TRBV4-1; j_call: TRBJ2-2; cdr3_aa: CASSQADGGRTGELLF; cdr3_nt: TGTGCCAGCAGCCAAGCTGATGGGGGCCGGACCGGGGAGCTGTTATTT
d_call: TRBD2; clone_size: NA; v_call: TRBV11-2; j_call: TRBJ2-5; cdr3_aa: CGSSQTLGGGREMQYF; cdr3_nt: TGTGGCAGCAGCCAAACTCTTGGCGGGGGGAGAGAGATGCAGTACTTC
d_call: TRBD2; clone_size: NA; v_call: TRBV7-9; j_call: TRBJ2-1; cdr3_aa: CASSSTTSGSFYEQFF; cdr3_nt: TGTGCCAGCAGCTCTACAACTAGCGGGAGTTTCTATGAGCAGTTCTTC
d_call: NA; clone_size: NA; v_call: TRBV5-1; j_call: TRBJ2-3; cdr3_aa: CASSSRQVGDTQYF; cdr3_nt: TGCGCCAGCAGCTCTAGACAGGTAGGAGATACGCAGTATTTT
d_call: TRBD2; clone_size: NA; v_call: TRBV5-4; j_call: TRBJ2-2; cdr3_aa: CASVPGAGGLAGELFF; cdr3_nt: TGTGCCAGCGTCCCTGGTGCGGGAGGGCTCGCCGGGGAGCTGTTTTTT
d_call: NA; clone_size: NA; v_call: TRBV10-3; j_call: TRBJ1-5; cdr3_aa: CAVSESGDQPQHF; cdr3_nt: TGTGCCGTCAGTGAGTCGGGGGACCAGCCCCAGCATTTT
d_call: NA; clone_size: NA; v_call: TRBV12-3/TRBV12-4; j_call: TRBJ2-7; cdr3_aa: CASSLGRGGYEQYF; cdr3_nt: TGTGCCAGTAGTTTAGGGAGAGGGGGCTACGAGCAGTACTTC
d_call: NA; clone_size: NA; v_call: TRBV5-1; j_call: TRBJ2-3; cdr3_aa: CASSFGHNTDTQYF; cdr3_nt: TGCGCCAGCAGCTTCGGCCATAACACAGATACGCAGTATTTT
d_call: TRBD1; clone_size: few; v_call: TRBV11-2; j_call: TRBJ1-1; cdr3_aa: CASSTSRGLVNTDAFF; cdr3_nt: TGTGCCAGCAGCACATCCAGGGGGTTGGTTAACACTGATGCTTTCTTT
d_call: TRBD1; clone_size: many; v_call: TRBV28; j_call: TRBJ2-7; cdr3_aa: CASSSVGTGFDEQYF; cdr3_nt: TGTGCCAGCAGTTCTGTGGGGACAGGGTTCGACGAGCAGTACTTC
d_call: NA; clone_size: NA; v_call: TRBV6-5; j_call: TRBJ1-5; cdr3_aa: CASSYSKKQPQHF; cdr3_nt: TGTGCCAGCAGTTACTCGAAGAAGCAGCCCCAGCATTTT
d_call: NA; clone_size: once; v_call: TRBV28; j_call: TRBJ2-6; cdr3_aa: CASSPTWPGANVMTF; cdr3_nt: TGTGCCAGCAGTCCTACATGGCCCGGGGCCAACGTCATGACTTTC
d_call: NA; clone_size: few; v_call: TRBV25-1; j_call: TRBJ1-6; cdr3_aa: CASSHYNSPLHF; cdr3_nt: TGTGCCAGCAGTCATTATAATTCACCCCTCCACTTT
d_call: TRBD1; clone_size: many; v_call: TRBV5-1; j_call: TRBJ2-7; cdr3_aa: CASSSGQGAREQYF; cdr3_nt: TGCGCCAGCAGCTCCGGACAGGGGGCTAGGGAGCAGTACTTC
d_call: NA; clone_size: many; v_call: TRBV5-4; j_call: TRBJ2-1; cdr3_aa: CASSSYNEQFF; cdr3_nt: TGTGCCAGCAGCTCCTACAATGAGCAGTTCTTC
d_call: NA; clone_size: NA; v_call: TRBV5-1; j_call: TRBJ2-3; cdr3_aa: CAGSLATDTQYF; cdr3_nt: TGCGCCGGCAGCTTGGCTACAGATACACAGTATTTT
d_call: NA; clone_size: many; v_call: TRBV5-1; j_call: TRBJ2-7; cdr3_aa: CASSLVAGGTSEQYF; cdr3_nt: TGCGCCAGCAGCTTGGTGGCAGGGGGGACTAGCGAGCAGTACTTC
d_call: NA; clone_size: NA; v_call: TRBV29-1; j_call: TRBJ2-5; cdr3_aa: CSVEADSGRAETHYF; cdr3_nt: TGCAGCGTTGAAGCGGACAGTGGGCGAGCAGAGACCCACTACTTC
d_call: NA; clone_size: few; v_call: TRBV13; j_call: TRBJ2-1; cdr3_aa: CASSLGPVGYNEQFF; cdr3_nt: TGTGCCAGCAGCTTGGGACCAGTGGGATACAATGAGCAGTTCTTT
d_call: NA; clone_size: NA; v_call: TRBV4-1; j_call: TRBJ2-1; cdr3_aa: CASSPLCNSNDEQFF; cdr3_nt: TGCGCCAGCAGCCCGCTCTGTAACAGCAACGATGAGCAGTTCTTC
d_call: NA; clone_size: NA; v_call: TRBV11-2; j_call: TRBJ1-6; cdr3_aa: CASTYGGDRNSPLHF; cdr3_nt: TGTGCCAGCACCTATGGCGGGGACCGCAATTCACCCCTCCACTTT
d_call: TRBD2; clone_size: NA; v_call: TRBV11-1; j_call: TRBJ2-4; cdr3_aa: CVSSFPGTIVTKNIQYF; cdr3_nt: TGTGTCAGCAGCTTTCCTGGGACTATCGTGACCAAAAACATTCAGTACTTC
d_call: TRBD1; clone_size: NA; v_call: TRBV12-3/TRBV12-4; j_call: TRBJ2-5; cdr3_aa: CASRPGGTGGQTQYF; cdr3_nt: TGTGCCAGCAGACCCGGTGGGACAGGGGGGCAGACCCAGTACTTC
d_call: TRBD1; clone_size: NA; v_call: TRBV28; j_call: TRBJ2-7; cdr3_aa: CASIRAGGSYEQYF; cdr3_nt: TGTGCCAGCATCCGAGCAGGGGGCTCCTATGAGCAGTACTTC
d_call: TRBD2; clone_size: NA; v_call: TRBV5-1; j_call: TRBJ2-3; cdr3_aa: CASRPSAGAISVTQYF; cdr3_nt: TGCGCCAGCAGACCTAGCGCGGGAGCGATCAGCGTTACGCAGTATTTT
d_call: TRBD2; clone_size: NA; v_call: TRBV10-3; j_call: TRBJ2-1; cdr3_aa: CAIMSFSGSSYNELFF; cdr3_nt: TGTGCCATCATGTCGTTTAGCGGGAGTTCCTACAATGAGCTGTTTTTC
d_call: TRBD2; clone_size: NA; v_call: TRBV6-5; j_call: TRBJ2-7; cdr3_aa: CASNLFSGGLAYGQYF; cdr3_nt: TGTGCCAGCAATCTCTTTAGCGGGGGCTTAGCCTACGGGCAGTACTTC
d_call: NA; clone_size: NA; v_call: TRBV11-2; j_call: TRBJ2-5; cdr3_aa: CASSLTPHDGEARYF; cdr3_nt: TGTGCCAGCAGCTTAACCCCCCATGACGGGGAGGCCCGGTACTTC
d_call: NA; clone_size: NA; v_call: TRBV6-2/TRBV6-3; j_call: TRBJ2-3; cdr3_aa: CASSYTLVGGPEYF; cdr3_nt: TGTGCCAGCAGTTACACCCTAGTGGGAGGCCCAGAGTATTTT
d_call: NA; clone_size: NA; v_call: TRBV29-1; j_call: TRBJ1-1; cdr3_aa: CSVAPGWGINTEAFF; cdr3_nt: TGCAGCGTTGCCCCAGGGTGGGGGATTAACACTGAAGCTTTCTTT
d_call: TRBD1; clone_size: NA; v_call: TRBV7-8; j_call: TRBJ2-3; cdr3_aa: CVSTLKGAQNTDTRYF; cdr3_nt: TGTGTCAGCACCCTCAAGGGGGCGCAGAACACAGATACGCGGTATTTT
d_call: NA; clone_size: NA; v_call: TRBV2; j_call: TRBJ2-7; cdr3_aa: CASNARVGYEQYF; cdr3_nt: TGTGCCAGCAACGCCAGGGTAGGATACGAGCAGTACTTC
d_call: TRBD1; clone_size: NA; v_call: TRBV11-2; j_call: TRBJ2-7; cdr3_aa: CASSRQGSGREQYF; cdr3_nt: TGTGCCAGCAGCCGACAGGGATCCGGTCGCGAGCAGTACTTC
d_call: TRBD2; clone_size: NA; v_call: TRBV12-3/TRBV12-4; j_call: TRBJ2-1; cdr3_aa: CASAGRRNEKSF; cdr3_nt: TGTGCCAGTGCCGGGAGGAGAAATGAGAAGTCCTTC
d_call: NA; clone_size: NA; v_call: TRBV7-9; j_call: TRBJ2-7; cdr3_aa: CASSGGTCGNQPPYEQYF; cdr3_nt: TGTGCCAGCAGCGGCGGGACTTGCGGGAACCAACCTCCCTACGAGCAGTACTTC
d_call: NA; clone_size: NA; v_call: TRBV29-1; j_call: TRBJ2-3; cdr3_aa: CIVEVGISTDTQYF; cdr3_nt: TGCATCGTTGAAGTGGGAATAAGCACAGATACGCAGTATTTT
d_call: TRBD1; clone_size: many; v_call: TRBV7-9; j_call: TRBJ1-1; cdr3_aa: CASSPTGATEAFF; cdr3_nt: TGTGCCAGCAGCCCGACAGGGGCCACTGAAGCTTTCTTT
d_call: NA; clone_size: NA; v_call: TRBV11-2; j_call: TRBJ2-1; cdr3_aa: CASRPGTGNYNEQFF; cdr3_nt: TGTGCCAGCCGACCCGGGACTGGCAACTACAATGAGCAGTTCTTC